The present TCR beta chain was sequenced within a study of cytomegalovirus exposure and HLA in healthy donors. Notes on the study in general: The authors listed over 150 TCR beta chains as cytomegalovirus-associated. The study had only CMV serostatus as immune exposure information. Later genetic work tied a missense DCLRE1C variant to beta-chain V and J trimming.

Trimming took off 0 bases at V and 5 bases at J, with 18 bases between the two ends. The CDR3 has 17 amino acids. Germline V gene lookup returns CDR1 SGHRS and CDR2 YFSETQ. It was healthy bone marrow donors who served as donors. With regard to this clone: Its specificity is unknown.

PCR was performed using 60 Vbeta and 13 Jbeta primers. Clones were sequenced by immunoSEQ multiplex PCR, and TCRdb holds only the in-frame ones, with some missing. The profile shows tens of thousands of clones, roughly 72% of them singletons. The sequence derives from a man aged 25 to 40 in good health and CMV-seronegative. V usage is TRBV5-1 and J usage is TRBJ2-1; D may be TRBD1 (6 bases). The sequenced sample was PBMCs. CDR3 protein: CASSLEFSTRGNNEQFF. The CDR3 region has the DNA TGCGCCAGCAGCTTGGAGTTCTCGACCAGGGGAAACAATGAGCAGTTCTTC.